This T cell receptor (beta chain) was recovered during a study of T-cell reconstitution after alpha-beta-depleted transplantation in children. Using unique molecular identifiers, the investigators prepared the TCRbeta library. In TCRdb, the PCR reads were re-called with MiXCR into one record per CDR3 protein. The table records approximately 630,000 distinct CDR3 sequences, roughly 14% of them present only once. This clonotype was recorded many times. The germline V and J ends were trimmed by 2 bases and 3 bases, with 7 bases remaining between them. The CDR3 has 13 amino acids. Germline CDR1 SGHTA, CDR2 FQGNSA.

This material consisted of PBMCs, taken before TCRalphabeta/CD19-depleted stem cell transplant. V is TRBV7-2 and J is TRBJ2-5, with TRBD2 as a possible D gene (5 bases). The receptor was isolated from a girl aged 2-10 years with congenital amegakaryocytic thrombocytopenia, due to receive a stem cell transplant. CDR3 DNA sequence: TGTGCCAGCAGCTTATGGCGGGAAGAGACCCAGTACTTC. It is translated as CASSLWREETQYF.